The T cell receptor (beta chain) under discussion was sequenced for a study of T cell changes during pregnancy in multiple sclerosis. Repertoires were generated with immunoSEQ multiplex PCR, while TCRdb's copy carries only in-frame clones and drops some. The sample shows tens of thousands of clones, roughly 90% of them seen only once. CDR1 and CDR2 from the germline V gene are SGHRS and YFSETQ. V dropped 4 bases and J dropped 7 bases, with 14 bases sitting between them. The CDR3 is made up of 14 amino acids. Sequencing used peripheral blood, obtained in the first trimester of pregnancy. The chain recombines TRBV5-1 with TRBJ1-4; D is unresolved. The sequence was obtained from a female donor with multiple sclerosis, enrolled in a pregnancy study. CDR3 sequence reads: CASSLTERGEKLFF. The DNA of the CDR3 is TGCGCCAGCAGCCTGACGGAAAGAGGTGAAAAACTGTTTTTT.